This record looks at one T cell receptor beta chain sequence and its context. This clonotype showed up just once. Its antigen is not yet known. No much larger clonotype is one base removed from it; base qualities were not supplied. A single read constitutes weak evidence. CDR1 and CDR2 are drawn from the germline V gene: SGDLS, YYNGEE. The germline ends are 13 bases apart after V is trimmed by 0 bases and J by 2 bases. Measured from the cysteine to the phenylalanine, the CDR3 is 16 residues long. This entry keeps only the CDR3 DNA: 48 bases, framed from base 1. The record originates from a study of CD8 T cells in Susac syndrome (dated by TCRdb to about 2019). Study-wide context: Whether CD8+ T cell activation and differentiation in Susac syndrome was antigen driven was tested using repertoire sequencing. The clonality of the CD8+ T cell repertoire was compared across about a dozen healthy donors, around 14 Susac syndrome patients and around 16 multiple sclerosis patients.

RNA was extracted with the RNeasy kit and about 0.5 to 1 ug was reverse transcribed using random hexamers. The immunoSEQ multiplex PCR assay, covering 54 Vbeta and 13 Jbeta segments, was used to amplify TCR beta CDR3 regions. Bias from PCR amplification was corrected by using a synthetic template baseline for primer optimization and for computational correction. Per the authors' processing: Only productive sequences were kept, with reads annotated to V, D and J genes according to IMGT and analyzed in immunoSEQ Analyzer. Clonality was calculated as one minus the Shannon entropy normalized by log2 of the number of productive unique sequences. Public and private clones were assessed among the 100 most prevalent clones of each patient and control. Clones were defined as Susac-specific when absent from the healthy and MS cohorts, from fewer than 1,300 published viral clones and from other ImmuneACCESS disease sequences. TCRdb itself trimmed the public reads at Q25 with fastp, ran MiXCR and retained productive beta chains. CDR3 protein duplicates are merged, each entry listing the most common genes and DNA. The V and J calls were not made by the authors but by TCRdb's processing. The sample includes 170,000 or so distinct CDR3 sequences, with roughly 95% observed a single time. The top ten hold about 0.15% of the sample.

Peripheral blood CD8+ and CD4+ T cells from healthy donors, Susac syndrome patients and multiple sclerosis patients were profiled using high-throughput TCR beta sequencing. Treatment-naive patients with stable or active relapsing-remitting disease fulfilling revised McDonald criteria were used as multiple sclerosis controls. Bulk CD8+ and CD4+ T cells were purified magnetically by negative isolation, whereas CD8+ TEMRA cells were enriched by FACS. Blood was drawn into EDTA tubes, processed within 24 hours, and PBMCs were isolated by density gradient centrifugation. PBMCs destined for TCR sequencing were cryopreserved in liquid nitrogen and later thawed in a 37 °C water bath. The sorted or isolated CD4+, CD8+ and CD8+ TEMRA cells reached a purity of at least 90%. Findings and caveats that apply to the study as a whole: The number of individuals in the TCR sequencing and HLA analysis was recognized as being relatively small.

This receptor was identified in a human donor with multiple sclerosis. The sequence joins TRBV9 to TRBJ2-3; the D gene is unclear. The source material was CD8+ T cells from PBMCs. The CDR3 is CASSVADEEITDTQYF. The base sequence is TGTGCCAGCAGCGTAGCTGACGAGGAAATCACAGATACGCAGTATTTT.